This paragraph reports one T cell receptor (beta chain). The target antigen is unknown. The ends were cut back, 0 bases at V and 1 base at J, with 14 bases in the middle. In germline, CDR1 is MNHEY, CDR2 SMNVEV (reference sequence). This CDR3 region has 17 residues. Alongside a J-beta primer mix, a sample-barcoded 5' primer served in a second PCR lasting about 7 to 12 cycles. TCRdb independently ran MiXCR on the 5' RACE reads; one entry per CDR3 protein. Counted here are roughly 1,700,000 distinct CDR3 sequences, about 30% occurring once; the ten biggest clones make up 7% to 9%. The data belong to a study of blood T cells in healthy people across ages. Study conclusions and caveats: Without sorted subsets, naive and antigen-experienced compartments could not be conclusively compared.

The TCR sequence derives from a woman aged 25 to 39 in good health. Material: blood. The chain couples TRBV27 to TRBJ2-3; the D is unclear. The CDR3 is CASSLSAAGGRTDTQYF. CDR3 in DNA: TGTGCCAGCAGTTTATCAGCCGCAGGCGGCCGCACAGATACGCAGTATTTT.